This TCR beta chain was profiled in a study of blood T cell repertoires in COVID-19. As for the study in general: Spain, Italy and the United States supplied samples that represented acute and convalescent COVID-19.

The CDR3 length is 13 residues. V shed 0 bases and J shed 5 bases, with 8 bases lying between them. Per germline, CDR1 GTSNPN and CDR2 SVGIG (reference sequence). Repertoires were generated with immunoSEQ multiplex PCR, while TCRdb's copy carries only in-frame clones and drops some. The sample yields about 270,000 clones, roughly nine tenths seen once. The V and J genes are TRBV30 and TRBJ1-5; D gene uncertain. Sequencing was done on a sample of peripheral blood. This receptor was identified in a man aged 35-49 years with active or convalescent COVID-19. The CDR3 loop is CAWSVTGDQPQHF. The CDR3 bases are TGTGCCTGGAGTGTAACTGGTGATCAGCCCCAGCATTTT.